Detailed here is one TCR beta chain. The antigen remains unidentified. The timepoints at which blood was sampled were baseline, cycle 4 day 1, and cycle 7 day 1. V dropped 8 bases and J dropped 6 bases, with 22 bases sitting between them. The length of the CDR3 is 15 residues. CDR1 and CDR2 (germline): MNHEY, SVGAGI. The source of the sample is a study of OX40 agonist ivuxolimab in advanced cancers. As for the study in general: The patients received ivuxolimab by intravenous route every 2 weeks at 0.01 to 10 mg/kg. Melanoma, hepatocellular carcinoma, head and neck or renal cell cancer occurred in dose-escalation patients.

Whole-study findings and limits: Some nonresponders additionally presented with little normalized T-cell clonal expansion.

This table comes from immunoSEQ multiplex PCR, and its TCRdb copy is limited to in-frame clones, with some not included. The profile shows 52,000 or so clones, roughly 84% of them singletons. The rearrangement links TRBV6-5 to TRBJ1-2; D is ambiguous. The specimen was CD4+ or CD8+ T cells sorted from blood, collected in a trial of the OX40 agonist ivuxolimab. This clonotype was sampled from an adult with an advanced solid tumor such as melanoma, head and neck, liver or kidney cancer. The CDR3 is CASSQPRAEINGYTF. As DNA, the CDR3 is TGTGCCAGCTCACAGCCCCGGGCTGAGATTAATGGCTACACCTTC.